Reported below is one T cell receptor (beta chain). Germline V gene data show CDR1 as SGHTA and CDR2 as FQGNSA. There are 15 residues in the CDR3. Losses at the gene ends were 4 bases for V and 3 bases for J; bases not matched to a gene: 6. These data are taken from a study of PD-1 blockade in classical Hodgkin lymphoma. The method was immunoSEQ multiplex PCR; TCRdb's version includes in-frame clones alone and lacks a portion of them. Here the sample spans roughly 23,000 clones, roughly 90% being singletons. Stated time point: newly diagnosed, previously untreated cHL patient sample. By magnetic negative selection, CD4+ T cells were purified from thawed PBMCs.

This chain uses TRBV7-2 with TRBJ1-3, with 7 bases fitting TRBD1. Specimen: CD4+ T cells from blood. The sequence was collected from a human donor with classical Hodgkin lymphoma. The chain's CDR3 is CASSSLRGGGNTIYF. The CDR3 nucleotides read TGTGCCAGCAGCTCGCTCAGGGGGGGTGGAAACACCATATATTTT.